The entry below describes one T cell receptor (beta chain). As yet, its antigen is unknown. The entry originates in a study of T cells after yellow fever vaccination. 5'RACE template switching produced TCR cDNA carrying a universal primer site and UMIs. TCRdb reprocessed the 5' RACE reads via MiXCR and lists one record per CDR3 protein. The sample has around 610,000 distinct CDR3 sequences; less than 15% are singletons. Study observations and caveats: FACS-sorted repertoires could harbor abundant contaminating bulk-population clonotypes. Most clones from primary vaccination resurfaced after the booster (about 95% CD4, around 89% CD8).

The sequence was obtained from a man aged 25 to 40 who received the YFV17D yellow fever vaccine. The specimen was PBMCs, collected on the day of the yellow fever booster vaccination.

The CDR3 nucleotides are TGTGCCAGCAGCGTAGGAGGGGCCCCCGAAAAACTGTTTTTT. This sequence encodes CASSVGGAPEKLFF. The J gene is TRBJ1-4, the V gene TRBV9; TRBD1 might be the D (5 bases). The germline CDR1 and CDR2 sequences are SGDLS and YYNGEE. Between the trimmed V and J ends, which lost 0 bases and 8 bases, there was a span of 11 bases. The CDR3 is 14 amino acids.